The 3 T cell receptor beta chains listed next were all sequenced from one sample in a study of blood T cell repertoires in COVID-19. Using immunoSEQ multiplex PCR, the repertoire was profiled, and TCRdb retains in-frame clones only, with some absent. Of more than 250,000 clones listed, over 75% were seen once; the top ten hold roughly 5%. Sequenced input: PBMCs or T cells enriched from blood (not recorded which). Receptor source: a woman in her twenties or thirties who had recovered from COVID-19.

The V call is TRBV7-2, the J call TRBJ1-2; D ambiguous. V was cut by 4 bases and J by 6 bases, with 6 bases left in between. The CDR3 totals 11 residues. Germline CDR1 and CDR2: SGHTA and FQGNSA. CDR3 in amino acids: CASSYLDGYTF. The CDR3 DNA sequence: TGTGCCAGCAGCTATCTAGATGGCTACACCTTC.

The CDR3 here is CASSLTFRNEQFF. The CDR3, as DNA: TGTGCCAGCAGCTTGACATTTCGCAATGAGCAGTTCTTC. This rearrangement joins TRBV7-9 to TRBJ2-1; D remains unclear. The V gene lost 3 bases and the J gene lost 6 bases, with 9 bases spanning the gap. This CDR3 is 13 amino acids long. The germline CDR1 and CDR2 sequences are SEHNR and FQNEAQ (reference sequence).

V and J are TRBV2 and TRBJ2-3, with 8 bases lining up with TRBD2. The ends lost 6 bases at V and 5 bases at J; junction bases unmatched: 10. This CDR3 spans 15 amino acids. Germline CDR1 is SNHLY and CDR2 is FYNNEI. CDR3 DNA: TGTGCCAGCAGGGCGGGGGGCCGACTACGAGATACGCAGTATTTT. Its protein product is CASRAGGRLRDTQYF.